These 20 T cell receptor beta chains were sequenced from one sample in a study of monozygotic twins with inflammatory bowel disease. TCRdb derives one entry per CDR3 protein from the 5' RACE reads, leaving out DNA. Listed are more than 300,000 distinct CDR3 sequences; 2.6% falls within the top ten. Sequenced input: blood. Receptor source: a human donor with ulcerative colitis or Crohn's disease, or a healthy co-twin of an affected twin (not recorded which).

The V call is TRBV6-2 or TRBV6-3, the J call TRBJ2-5. CDR1 is MNHEY and CDR2 is SVGEGT in the germline V gene. This CDR3 is 14 amino acids long. The CDR3 loop reads CASSYLAGKGTQYF.

J is TRBJ2-4 and V is TRBV15. The CDR3 runs 15 residues. CDR1 is LNHNV, CDR2 YYDKDF, per germline (reference sequence). The CDR3 protein is CATSRDGLAKNIQYF.

The chain links TRBV6-5 to TRBJ1-5. CDR1 MNHEY and CDR2 SVGAGI come from the germline V gene. The CDR3 is 15 residues long. The CDR3 here is CASSYSYGSNQPQHF.

The V call is TRBV19, the J call TRBJ1-4; with no DNA, the TCRdb D assignment of TRBD1 cannot be verified. This CDR3 comprises 14 residues. Per germline, CDR1 LNHDA and CDR2 SQIVND (reference sequence). The CDR3 loop reads CASSGRQGNEKLFF.

V gene TRBV2 combines with J gene TRBJ1-2. The CDR3 contains 13 residues. Germline V gives CDR1 SNHLY, CDR2 FYNNEI. Here the CDR3 reads CASSEARVGGYTF.

This sequence joins TRBV24-1 and TRBJ2-3. CDR3 size: 12 residues. Germline values: CDR1 KGHDR, CDR2 SFDVKD. The CDR3 sequence: CATRDSTDTQYF.

The rearrangement joins TRBV19 to TRBJ1-1. Germline values: CDR1 LNHDA, CDR2 SQIVND (reference sequence). The CDR3 extends over 18 amino acids. The CDR3 sequence is CASTTPLPRRAQHTEAFF. The full variable domain, with the rest looked up from reference TRBV19 and TRBJ1-1, is DGGITQSPKYLFRKEGQNVTLSCEQNLNHDAMYWYRQDPGQGLRLIYYSQIVNDFQKGDIAEGYSVSREKKESFPLTVTSAQKNPTAFYLCASTTPLPRRAQHTEAFFGQGTRLTVV.

The genes are TRBV7-3 and TRBJ2-2; TCRdb returns TRBD1, unconfirmable since there is no DNA. Germline CDR1 reads SGHTA; CDR2 reads FQGTGA. CDR3 length equals 16 residues. CDR3 residues: CASSLTRIRGAGELFF.

The chain is built from TRBV20-1 and TRBJ2-1; as DNA is missing, the TRBD1 call by TCRdb cannot be tested. This CDR3 has 16 amino acids. CDR1 DFQATT and CDR2 SNEGSKA come from the germline V gene (reference sequence). This CDR3 reads CSARPKGALSLNEQFF.

V and J are TRBV6-5 and TRBJ2-7. CDR1 and CDR2 from the germline V gene are MNHEY and SVGAGI. This CDR3 comprises 12 residues. The CDR3: CALRGGTYEQYF.

The chain recombines TRBV15 with TRBJ2-1; TCRdb designates TRBD2, a call that cannot be tested without DNA. The V gene's germline CDR1 is LNHNV and CDR2 YYDKDF (reference sequence). CDR3 length equals 14 residues. The CDR3 is CATSPGLVNNEQFF.

The V and J genes are TRBV6-1 and TRBJ1-5; no DNA is available, so the TRBD1 call from TCRdb remains unchecked. Germline loops: CDR1 MNHNS, CDR2 SASEGT. This CDR3 has 15 residues. CDR3 residues: CASRRQSTSNQPQHF.

The chain carries TRBV19 and TRBJ2-6; lacking DNA, the TRBD2 call made by TCRdb goes unchecked. Looked up from germline, CDR1 is LNHDA and CDR2 is SQIVND (reference sequence). The CDR3 runs to 19 residues. CDR3 sequence reads: CASSIPGTSGESGANVLTF.

The J gene is TRBJ2-1, the V gene TRBV4-1; TCRdb's D gene call, TRBD2, goes unchecked for lack of DNA. The germline V gene has CDR1 MGHRA and CDR2 YSYEKL. This CDR3 has 16 residues. The CDR3 sequence is CASSQSIAGTYNEQFF.

This chain connects TRBV6-5 to TRBJ2-1; TCRdb lists TRBD1, though no DNA is available to test this call. The CDR3 is made up of 13 amino acids. Germline V gene data show CDR1 as MNHEY and CDR2 as SVGAGI. The CDR3 loop reads CASRRGLYNEQFF.

CDR3 residues: CASSLEPTGVSNQPQHF. The chain recombines TRBV28 with TRBJ1-5; there is no DNA to check the TCRdb D call of TRBD1. The CDR3 is 17 amino acids. Germline V lookup: CDR1 MDHEN, CDR2 SYDVKM.

V usage is TRBV29-1 and J usage is TRBJ2-1; checking the TCRdb D call of TRBD1 is not possible without DNA. From germline, CDR1 is SQVTM and CDR2 ANQGSEA. The CDR3 consists of 13 residues. CDR3 sequence reads: CSVGDRVANEQFF.

The chain combines TRBV29-1 with TRBJ1-2. The CDR3 spans 11 residues. Germline loops: CDR1 SQVTM, CDR2 ANQGSEA. The chain's CDR3 is CSVPSSYGYTF.

This chain uses TRBV10-2 with TRBJ2-7. CDR3 length: 12 amino acids. The V gene's germline CDR1 is WSHSY and CDR2 SAAADI. Here the CDR3 reads CVSSDPVGEQYF.

The genes are TRBV5-1 and TRBJ2-7. The germline gives CDR1 SGHRS, CDR2 YFSETQ. CDR3 length: 12 amino acids. The CDR3 sequence is CASSSSYYEQYF.